The rows below give T cell receptor beta chains drawn from one sample of a study of shared clonotypes between healthy human individuals. The assay was immunoSEQ multiplex PCR, and TCRdb's table has in-frame clones only and misses some. The sample has around 2.1 million clones; about 93% are singletons. The sample consisted of naive CD8+ T cells from PBMCs. Source of these receptors: a young man in good health. Some clones in this sample may be carry-over from other donors' samples. Both conserved end residues are part of each CDR3. D genes are given only for firm matches. Not every row has a clone size; where given, it reads once, few, many or a size class.

>TRBJ2-7|-|TRBD1|TRBV6-5
CASSRGQGRTYEQYF
TGTGCCAGCAGCCGAGGACAGGGTAGGACCTACGAGCAGTACTTC
>TRBJ2-2|once|TRBD2|TRBV7-3
CASSSTSGTNTGELFF
TGTGCCAGCAGCTCCACTAGCGGGACGAACACCGGGGAGCTGTTTTTT
>TRBJ2-3|-|-|TRBV11-2
CASSLGATDTQYF
TGTGCCAGCAGCTTAGGGGCTACAGATACGCAGTATTTT
>TRBJ1-5|-|-|TRBV19
CASSIGIGITSNQPQHF
TGTGCCAGTAGTATAGGAATAGGGATTACGAGCAATCAGCCCCAGCATTTT
>TRBJ2-7|-|TRBD2|TRBV4-3
CASSPRRGLTYEQYF
TGCGCCAGCAGCCCGCGCCGGGGACTAACCTACGAGCAGTACTTC
>TRBJ2-1|-|TRBD2|TRBV7-9
CASSLPGLAYYEQFF
TGTGCCAGCAGCTTACCGGGACTAGCATACTATGAGCAGTTCTTC
>TRBJ1-5|-|-|TRBV27
CASSPQGRDQPQHF
TGTGCCAGCAGTCCCCAGGGAAGGGATCAGCCCCAGCATTTT
>TRBJ1-1|-|TRBD1|TRBV9
CASSLYRTGAGEAFF
TGTGCCAGCAGCCTATACCGGACAGGGGCGGGTGAAGCTTTCTTT
>TRBJ2-7|-|-|TRBV5-1
CASSLGLEQYF
TGCGCCAGCAGCCTGGGCCTCGAGCAGTACTTC
>TRBJ2-7|-|-|TRBV27
CASSLSTFTNLYEQYF
TGTGCCAGCAGTTTATCGACGTTTACAAATCTCTACGAGCAGTACTTC
>TRBJ2-3|-|TRBD2|TRBV9
CASSVDRLAGGTDTQYF
TGTGCCAGCAGCGTAGATCGACTAGCGGGGGGCACAGATACGCAGTATTTT